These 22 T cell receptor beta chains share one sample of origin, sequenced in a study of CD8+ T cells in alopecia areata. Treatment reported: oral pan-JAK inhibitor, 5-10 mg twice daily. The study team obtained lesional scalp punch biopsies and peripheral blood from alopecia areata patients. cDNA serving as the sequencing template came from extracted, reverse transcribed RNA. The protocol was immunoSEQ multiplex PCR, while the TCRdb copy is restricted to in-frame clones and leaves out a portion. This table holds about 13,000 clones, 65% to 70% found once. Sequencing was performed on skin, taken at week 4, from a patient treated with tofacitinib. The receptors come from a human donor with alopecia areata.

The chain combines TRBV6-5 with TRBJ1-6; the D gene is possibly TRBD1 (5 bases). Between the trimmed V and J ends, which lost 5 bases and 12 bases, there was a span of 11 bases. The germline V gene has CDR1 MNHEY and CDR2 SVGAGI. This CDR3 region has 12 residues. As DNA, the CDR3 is TGTGCCAGCAGTCGGGACGGAGGACCCCTCCACTTT. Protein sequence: CASSRDGGPLHF.

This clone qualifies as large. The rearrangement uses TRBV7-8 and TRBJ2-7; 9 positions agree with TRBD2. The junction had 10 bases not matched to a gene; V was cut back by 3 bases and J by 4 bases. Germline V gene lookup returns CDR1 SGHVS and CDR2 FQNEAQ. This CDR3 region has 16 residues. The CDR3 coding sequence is TGTGCCAGCAGCTTTACCATAGCGGGGGAGCAATACGAGCAGTACTTC. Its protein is CASSFTIAGEQYEQYF. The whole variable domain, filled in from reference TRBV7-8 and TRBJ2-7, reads GAGVSQSPRYKVAKRGQDVALRCDPISGHVSLFWYQQALGQGPEFLTYFQNEAQLDKSGLPSDRFFAERPEGSVSTLKIQRTQQEDSAVYLCASSFTIAGEQYEQYFGPGTRLTVT.

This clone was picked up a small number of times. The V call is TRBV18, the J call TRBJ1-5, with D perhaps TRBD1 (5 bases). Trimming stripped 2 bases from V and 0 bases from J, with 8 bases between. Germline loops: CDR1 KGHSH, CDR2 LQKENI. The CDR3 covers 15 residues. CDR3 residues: CASSPIQGSNQPQHF. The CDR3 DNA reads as TGTGCCAGCTCACCAATCCAGGGTAGCAATCAGCCCCAGCATTTT.

The CDR3 nucleotides are TGTGCCAGCAGTAATACAGGAGGAGAGACCCAGTACTTC. Its protein product is CASSNTGGETQYF. The V and J genes are TRBV5-4 and TRBJ2-5, with D tentatively TRBD1 or TRBD2 (5 bases each). Trimming took 5 bases from V and 4 from J, leaving 12 bases between them. In germline, CDR1 is SGHNT, CDR2 YYREEE (reference sequence). The CDR3 consists of 13 residues.

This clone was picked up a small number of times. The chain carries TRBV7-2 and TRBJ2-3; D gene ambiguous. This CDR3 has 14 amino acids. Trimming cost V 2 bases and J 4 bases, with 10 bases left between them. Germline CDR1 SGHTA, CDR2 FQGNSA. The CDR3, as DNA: TGTGCCAGCAGCTTAACTCGGCCACCAGATACGCAGTATTTT. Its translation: CASSLTRPPDTQYF.

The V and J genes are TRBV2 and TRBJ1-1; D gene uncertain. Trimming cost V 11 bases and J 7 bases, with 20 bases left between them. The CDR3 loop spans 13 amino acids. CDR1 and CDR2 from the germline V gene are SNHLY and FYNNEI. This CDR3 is CASGSEVRLEAFF. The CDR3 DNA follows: TGTGCCTCGGGGTCGGAGGTTCGACTTGAAGCTTTCTTT.

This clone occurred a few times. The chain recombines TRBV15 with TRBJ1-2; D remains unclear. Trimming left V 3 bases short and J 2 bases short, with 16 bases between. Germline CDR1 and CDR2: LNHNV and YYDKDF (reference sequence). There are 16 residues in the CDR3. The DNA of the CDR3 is TGTGCCACCAGCAGTCAGTTTTTCGGAGGGAACTATGGCTACACCTTC. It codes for CATSSQFFGGNYGYTF. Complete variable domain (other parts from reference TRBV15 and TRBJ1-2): DAMVIQNPRYQVTQFGKPVTLSCSQTLNHNVMYWYQQKSSQAPKLLFHYYDKDFNNEADTPDNFQSRRPNTSFCFLDIRSPGLGDTAMYLCATSSQFFGGNYGYTFGSGTRLTVV.

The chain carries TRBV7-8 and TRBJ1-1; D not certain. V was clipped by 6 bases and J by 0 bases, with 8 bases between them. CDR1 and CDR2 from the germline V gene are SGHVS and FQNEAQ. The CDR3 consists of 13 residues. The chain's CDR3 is CASSYDLNTEAFF. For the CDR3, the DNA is TGTGCCAGCAGTTACGACTTGAACACTGAAGCTTTCTTT.

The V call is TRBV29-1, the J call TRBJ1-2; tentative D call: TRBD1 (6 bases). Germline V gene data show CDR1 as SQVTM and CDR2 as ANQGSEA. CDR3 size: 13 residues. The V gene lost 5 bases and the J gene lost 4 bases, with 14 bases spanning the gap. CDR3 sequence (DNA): TGCAGCGTTTGGGGATCGGGGGCCTATGGCTACACCTTC. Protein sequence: CSVWGSGAYGYTF.

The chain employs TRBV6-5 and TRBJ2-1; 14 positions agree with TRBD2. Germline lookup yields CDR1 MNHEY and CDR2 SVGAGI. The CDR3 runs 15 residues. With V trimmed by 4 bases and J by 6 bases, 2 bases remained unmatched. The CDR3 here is CASSSGTSGGNEQFF. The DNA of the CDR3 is TGTGCCAGCAGTTCTGGGACTAGCGGGGGCAATGAGCAGTTCTTC.

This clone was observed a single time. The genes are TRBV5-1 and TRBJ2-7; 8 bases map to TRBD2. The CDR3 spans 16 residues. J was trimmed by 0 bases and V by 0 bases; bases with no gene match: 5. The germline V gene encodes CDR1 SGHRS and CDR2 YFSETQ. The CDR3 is CASSLEGSGVSYEQYF. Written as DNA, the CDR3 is TGCGCCAGCAGCTTGGAAGGTAGCGGGGTCTCCTACGAGCAGTACTTC.

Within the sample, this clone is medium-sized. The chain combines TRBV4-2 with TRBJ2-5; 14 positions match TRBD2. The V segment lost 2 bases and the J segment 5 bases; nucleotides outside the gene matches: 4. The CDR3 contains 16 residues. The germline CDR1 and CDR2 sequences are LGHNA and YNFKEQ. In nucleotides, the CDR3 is TGTGCCAGCAGCCAAATGACTAGCGGGGGGGAGGAGACCCAGTACTTC. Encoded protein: CASSQMTSGGEETQYF.

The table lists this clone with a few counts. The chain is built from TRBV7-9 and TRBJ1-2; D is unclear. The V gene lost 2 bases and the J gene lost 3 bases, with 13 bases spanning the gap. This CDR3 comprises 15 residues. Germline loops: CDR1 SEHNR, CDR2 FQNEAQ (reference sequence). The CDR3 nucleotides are TGTGCCAGCAGCTTATCATCCCGACATGACTATGGCTACACCTTC. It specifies CASSLSSRHDYGYTF.

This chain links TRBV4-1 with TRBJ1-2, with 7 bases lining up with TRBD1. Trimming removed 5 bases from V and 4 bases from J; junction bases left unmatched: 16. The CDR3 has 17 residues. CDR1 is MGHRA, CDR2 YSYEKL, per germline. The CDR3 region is CASSSRGGQDFLYGYTF. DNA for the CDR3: TGCGCCAGCAGCTCCCGGGGCGGACAGGATTTTCTCTATGGCTACACCTTC.

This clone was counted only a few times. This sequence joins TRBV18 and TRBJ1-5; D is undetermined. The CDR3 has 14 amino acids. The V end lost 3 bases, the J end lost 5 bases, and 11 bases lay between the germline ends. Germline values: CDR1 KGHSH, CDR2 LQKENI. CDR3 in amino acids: CASSPAVFDQPQHF. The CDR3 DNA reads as TGTGCCAGCTCACCCGCGGTCTTTGATCAGCCCCAGCATTTT. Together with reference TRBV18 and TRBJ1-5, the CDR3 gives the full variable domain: NAGVMQNPRHLVRRRGQEARLRCSPMKGHSHVYWYRQLPEEGLKFMVYLQKENIIDESGMPKERFSAEFPKEGPSILRIQQVVRGDSAAYFCASSPAVFDQPQHFGDGTRLSIL.

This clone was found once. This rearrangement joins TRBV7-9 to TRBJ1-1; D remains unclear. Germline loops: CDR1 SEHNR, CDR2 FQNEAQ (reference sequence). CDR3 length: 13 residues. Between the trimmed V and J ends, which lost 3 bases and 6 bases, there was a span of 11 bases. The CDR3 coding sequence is TGTGCCAGCAGCTTCCTCAGGTCCGCTGAAGCTTTCTTT. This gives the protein CASSFLRSAEAFF.

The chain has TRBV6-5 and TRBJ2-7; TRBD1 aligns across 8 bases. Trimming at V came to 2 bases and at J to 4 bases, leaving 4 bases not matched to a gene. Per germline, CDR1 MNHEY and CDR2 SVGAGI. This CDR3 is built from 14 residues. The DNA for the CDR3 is TGTGCCAGCAGTTACGGGACAGGAGCGTACGAGCAGTACTTC. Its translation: CASSYGTGAYEQYF.

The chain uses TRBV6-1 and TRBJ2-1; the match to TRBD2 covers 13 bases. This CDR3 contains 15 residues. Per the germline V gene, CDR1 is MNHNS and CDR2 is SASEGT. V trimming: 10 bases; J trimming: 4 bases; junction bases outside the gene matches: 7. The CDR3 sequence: CATSGTSGVYNEQFF. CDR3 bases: TGTGCCACCTCAGGGACTAGCGGGGTATACAATGAGCAGTTCTTC.

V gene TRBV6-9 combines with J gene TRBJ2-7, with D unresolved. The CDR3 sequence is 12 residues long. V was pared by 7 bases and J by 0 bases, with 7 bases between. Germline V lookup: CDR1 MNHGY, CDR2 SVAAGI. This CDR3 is CASKRRSYEQYF. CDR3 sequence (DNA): TGTGCCAGCAAGCGACGCTCCTACGAGCAGTACTTC.

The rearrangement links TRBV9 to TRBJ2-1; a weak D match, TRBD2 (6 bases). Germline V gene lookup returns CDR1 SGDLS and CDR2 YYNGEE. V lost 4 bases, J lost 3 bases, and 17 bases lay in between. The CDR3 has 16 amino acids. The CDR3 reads CASSPSGGTLYNEQFF. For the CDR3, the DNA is TGTGCCAGCAGCCCTTCGGGCGGGACTCTCTACAATGAGCAGTTCTTC.

The CDR3 sequence is CASSLAGGIQETQYF. The CDR3 coding sequence is TGCGCCAGCAGTCTAGCGGGGGGAATCCAAGAGACCCAGTACTTC. The chain uses TRBV4-1 and TRBJ2-5; TRBD2 matches at 11 bases. Germline V CDR1 and CDR2: MGHRA, YSYEKL. The V gene end was trimmed by 6 bases and the J gene end by 1 base; junction bases not matched to a gene: 4. This CDR3 is built from 15 residues.

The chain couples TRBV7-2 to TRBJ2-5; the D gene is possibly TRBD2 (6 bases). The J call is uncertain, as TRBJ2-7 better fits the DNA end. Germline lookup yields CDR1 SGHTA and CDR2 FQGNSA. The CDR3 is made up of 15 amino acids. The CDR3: CASSRPLASPYEQYF. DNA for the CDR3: TGTGCCAGCAGCCGCCCTCTAGCGTCGCCCTACGAGCAGTACTTC.